Presented here are 14 T cell receptor beta chains from one specimen sequenced in a study of blood T cell repertoires in COVID-19. Method: immunoSEQ multiplex PCR; TCRdb's copy keeps in-frame clones and lacks some. The sample lists about 120,000 clones; 77% were seen once. The sequencing input was peripheral blood. The receptors derive from a human donor in a cohort sampled during active COVID-19.

J is TRBJ2-7 and V is TRBV2; no clear D gene. Germline CDR1 and CDR2: SNHLY and FYNNEI. Trimming removed 3 bases at V and 5 bases at J, with 5 bases between. The CDR3 loop spans 11 amino acids. The CDR3 DNA is TGTGCCAGCAGTGACTTCGACGAGCAGTACTTC. This encodes CASSDFDEQYF.

The J gene is TRBJ2-5, the V gene TRBV7-9; 8 bases align to TRBD1. The germline gives CDR1 SEHNR, CDR2 FQNEAQ (reference sequence). V shed 4 bases and J 5 bases; nucleotides not matched to a gene: 3. This CDR3 contains 13 residues. Here the CDR3 DNA reads TGTGCCAGCAGCTCAACAGGGGGGGAGACCCAGTACTTC. Its translation is CASSSTGGETQYF.

The V call is TRBV10-2, the J call TRBJ1-3; D is perhaps TRBD1 (6 bases). Germline V gene lookup returns CDR1 WSHSY and CDR2 SAAADI. The CDR3 covers 17 residues. With 0 bases removed from V and 8 bases from J, the gap between germline ends came to 20 bases. CDR3 sequence reads: CASSESATGTLRDTIYF. Here the CDR3 DNA reads TGCGCCAGCAGTGAGTCGGCGACAGGAACCTTGCGCGACACCATATATTTT.

V and J are TRBV5-1 and TRBJ1-6; a possible D gene is TRBD1 (6 bases). The CDR3 runs to 15 residues. Trimming took 2 bases from V and 7 from J, leaving 13 bases between them. Germline CDR1 is SGHRS and CDR2 is YFSETQ. The CDR3 nucleotides are TGCGCCAGCAGCTTTCGGGGGGCGAACAATTCACCCCTCCACTTT. It is translated as CASSFRGANNSPLHF.

This clone was seen only a few times. The genes are TRBV18 and TRBJ1-2; D gene unclear. The CDR3 totals 14 residues. The germline V gene has CDR1 KGHSH and CDR2 LQKENI. Trimming removed 2 bases from V and 4 bases from J, with 11 bases in between. This chain's CDR3 is CASSPKGGGYGYTF. Written as DNA, the CDR3 is TGTGCCAGCTCACCAAAAGGAGGTGGCTATGGCTACACCTTC.

The chain couples TRBV6-5 to TRBJ1-5; D not certain. CDR1 and CDR2 from the germline V gene are MNHEY and SVGAGI. The V and J ends lost 2 bases and 0 bases respectively, with 8 bases between them. This CDR3 has 15 residues. The CDR3 DNA follows: TGTGCCAGCAGTTACGGCGGGGATAGCAATCAGCCCCAGCATTTT. Protein sequence: CASSYGGDSNQPQHF.

This rearrangement joins TRBV15 to TRBJ1-4; 8 bases match TRBD1. Germline CDR1 reads LNHNV; CDR2 reads YYDKDF (reference sequence). The CDR3 is 16 amino acids. Trimming removed 3 bases from V and 8 bases from J; junction bases left unmatched: 11. The CDR3 reads CATSSLSDRGGEKLFF. DNA for the CDR3: TGTGCCACCAGCAGCCTCTCCGACAGGGGTGGGGAAAAACTGTTTTTT.

The rearrangement links TRBV3-1 (or the pseudogene TRBV3-2) to TRBJ1-2; D ambiguous. CDR3 length: 15 residues. Germline lookup yields CDR1 LGHDT and CDR2 YNNKEL (reference sequence). The V end lost 1 base, the J end lost 8 bases, and 17 bases lay between the germline ends. CDR3 sequence (DNA): TGTGCCAGCAGCCAAGCGGAGCTCCTGGCGGGCGGCTACACCTTC. Translating it yields CASSQAELLAGGYTF.

CDR3 DNA: TGTGCCAGCAGCTTAACGGGCAACTATAATTCACCCCTCCACTTT. The encoded protein is CASSLTGNYNSPLHF. The gene calls are TRBV7-3 and TRBJ1-6; no clear D gene. Trimming took 0 bases from V and 3 from J, leaving 6 bases between them. The germline gives CDR1 SGHTA, CDR2 FQGTGA. The CDR3 runs 15 residues.

This chain uses TRBV10-3 with TRBJ1-6, with 8 bases fitting TRBD1. The CDR3 extends over 14 amino acids. V was clipped by 5 bases and J by 5 bases; unmatched bases: 2. Germline CDR1 ENHRY, CDR2 SYGVKD. CDR3 loop: CAISPGQDNSPLHF. CDR3 DNA: TGTGCCATCAGTCCGGGACAGGATAATTCACCCCTCCACTTT.

The V gene is TRBV13, the J gene TRBJ1-4; 9 nucleotides match TRBD1. Germline loops: CDR1 PRHDT, CDR2 FYEKMQ (reference sequence). With V trimmed by 4 bases and J by 8 bases, 5 bases remained unmatched. The CDR3 loop spans 14 amino acids. CDR3 nucleotides: TGTGCCAGCAGCTACGGGACAGGGAGGGAAAAACTGTTTTTT. Translation: CASSYGTGREKLFF.

This chain joins TRBV3-1 (or the pseudogene TRBV3-2) and TRBJ2-6, with 8 bases lining up with TRBD2. Unmatched junction bases numbered 5, after V lost 2 bases and J lost 2 bases. The CDR3 spans 17 residues. In germline, CDR1 is LGHDT, CDR2 YNNKEL (reference sequence). The CDR3 DNA follows: TGTGCCAGCAGCCAACCCGGGAGGGCTCCTGGGGCCAACGTCCTGACTTTC. Its translation: CASSQPGRAPGANVLTF.

The chain combines TRBV4-1 with TRBJ1-1; D is uncertain. CDR3 length equals 15 residues. V lost 0 bases and J lost 0, with 8 bases in between. Germline V lookup: CDR1 MGHRA, CDR2 YSYEKL. DNA of the CDR3: TGCGCCAGCAGCCAAGACGAGACTTTGAACACTGAAGCTTTCTTT. This codes for CASSQDETLNTEAFF.

Here the CDR3 DNA reads TGTGCCACCAGTGACCGCCACAGGGACACCGGGGAGCTGTTTTTT. This sequence encodes CATSDRHRDTGELFF. The rearrangement joins TRBV24-1 to TRBJ2-2; D might be TRBD1 (6 bases). Deletions cut 4 bases from V and 3 bases from J, with 11 bases between. Germline V gene data show CDR1 as KGHDR and CDR2 as SFDVKD. CDR3 length: 15 amino acids.